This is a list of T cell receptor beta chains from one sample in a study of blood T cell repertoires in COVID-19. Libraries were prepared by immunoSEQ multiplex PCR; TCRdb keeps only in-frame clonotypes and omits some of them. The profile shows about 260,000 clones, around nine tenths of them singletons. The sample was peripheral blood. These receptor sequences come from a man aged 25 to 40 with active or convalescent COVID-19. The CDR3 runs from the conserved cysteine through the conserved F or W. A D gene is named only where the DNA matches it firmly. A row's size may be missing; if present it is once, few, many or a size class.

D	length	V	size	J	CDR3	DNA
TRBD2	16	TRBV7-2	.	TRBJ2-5	CASSSRPRRGGETQYF	TGTGCCAGCAGCTCTAGACCCCGGCGGGGGGGAGAGACCCAGTACTTC
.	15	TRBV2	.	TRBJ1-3	CASSEEQFSGNTIYF	TGTGCCAGCAGTGAAGAACAATTCTCTGGAAACACCATATATTTT
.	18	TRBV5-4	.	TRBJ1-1	CASTLGGGMGRWGTEAFF	TGTGCCAGCACGCTGGGTGGGGGAATGGGGAGGTGGGGCACTGAAGCTTTCTTT
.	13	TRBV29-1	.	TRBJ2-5	CSVAGGDGETQYF	TGCAGCGTTGCCGGGGGTGATGGAGAGACCCAGTACTTC
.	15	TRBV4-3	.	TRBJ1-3	CASSQTYKAGNTIYF	TGCGCCAGCAGCCAGACTTATAAGGCTGGAAACACCATATATTTT
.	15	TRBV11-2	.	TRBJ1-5	CASSLDGKLTQPQHF	TGTGCCAGCAGCTTAGACGGCAAATTGACACAGCCCCAGCATTTT
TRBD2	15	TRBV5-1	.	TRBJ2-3	CASSPQRGLGDTQYF	TGCGCCAGCAGCCCGCAGCGGGGGCTGGGAGATACGCAGTATTTT
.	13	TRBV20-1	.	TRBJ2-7	CSASRSGIYEQYF	TGCAGTGCTAGTAGATCAGGTATCTACGAGCAGTACTTC
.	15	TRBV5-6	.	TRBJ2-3	CASSLRTGKADTQYF	TGTGCCAGCAGCTTAAGGACGGGAAAGGCAGATACGCAGTATTTT
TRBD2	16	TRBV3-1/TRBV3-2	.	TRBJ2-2	CASSHSASGGVGELFF	TGTGCCAGCAGCCATTCTGCTAGCGGGGGGGTCGGGGAGCTGTTTTTT
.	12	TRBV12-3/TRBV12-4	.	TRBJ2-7	CASMSGLNEQYF	TGTGCCAGCATGTCAGGGTTGAACGAGCAGTACTTC
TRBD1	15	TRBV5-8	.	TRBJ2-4	CASSRTGGLKNIQYF	TGTGCCAGCAGCCGGACAGGGGGCCTCAAAAACATTCAGTACTTC
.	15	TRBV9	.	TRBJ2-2	CASSVVDSNTGELFF	TGTGCCAGCAGCGTAGTTGATAGCAACACCGGGGAGCTGTTTTTT
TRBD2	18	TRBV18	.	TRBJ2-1	CASSPQFSGGGSYNEQFF	TGTGCCAGCTCACCTCAATTTAGCGGGGGGGGCTCCTACAATGAGCAGTTCTTC
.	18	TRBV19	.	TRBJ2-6	CASSTRERRLSGANVLTF	TGTGCCAGTAGCACCCGGGAACGAAGACTTTCTGGGGCCAACGTCCTGACTTTC
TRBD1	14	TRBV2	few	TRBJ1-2	CASSVDRGRYGYTF	TGTGCCAGCAGTGTGGACAGGGGCAGGTATGGCTACACCTTC
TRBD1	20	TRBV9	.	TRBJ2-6	CASSVAEGQETSSGANVLTF	TGTGCCAGCAGCGTAGCGGAAGGACAGGAGACTTCCTCTGGGGCCAACGTCCTGACTTTC
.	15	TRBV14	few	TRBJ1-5	CASSQPRRGNQPQHF	TGTGCCAGCAGCCAACCCAGAAGGGGTAATCAGCCCCAGCATTTT
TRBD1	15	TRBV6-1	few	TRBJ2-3	CASSEYRGVTDTQYF	TGTGCCAGCAGTGAATACAGGGGAGTAACAGATACGCAGTATTTT
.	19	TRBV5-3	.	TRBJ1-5	CARSLNVLRPRNSNQPQHF	TGTGCCAGAAGCTTGAACGTTCTACGTCCCAGGAATAGCAATCAGCCCCAGCATTTT
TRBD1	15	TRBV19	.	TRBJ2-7	CASSPGTGVSYEQYF	TGTGCCAGTAGTCCAGGGACAGGGGTCTCCTACGAGCAGTACTTC
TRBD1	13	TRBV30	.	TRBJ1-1	CAWNRDREAEAFF	TGTGCCTGGAACCGGGACAGGGAGGCTGAAGCTTTCTTT
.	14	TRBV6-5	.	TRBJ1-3	CASSRSNSGNTIYF	TGTGCCAGCAGTCGTAGCAACTCTGGAAACACCATATATTTT
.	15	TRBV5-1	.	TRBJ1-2	CASSPAGEGNYGYTF	TGCGCCAGCAGCCCAGCAGGGGAGGGTAACTATGGCTACACCTTC
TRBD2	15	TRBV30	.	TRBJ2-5	CAWSLQRGASETQYF	TGTGCCTGGAGTCTGCAGCGGGGGGCCAGCGAGACCCAGTACTTC
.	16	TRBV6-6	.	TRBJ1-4	CASSYSIGGANEKLFF	TGTGCCAGCAGTTACTCGATCGGCGGGGCTAATGAAAAACTGTTTTTT
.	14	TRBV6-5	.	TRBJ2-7	CASIPEDSSYEQYF	TGTGCCAGCATCCCTGAAGACAGCTCCTACGAGCAGTACTTC
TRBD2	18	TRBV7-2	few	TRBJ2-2	CASSQGLAGASNTGELFF	TGTGCCAGCAGCCAAGGACTAGCGGGGGCTTCGAACACCGGGGAGCTGTTTTTT
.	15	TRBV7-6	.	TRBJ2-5	CASSLDLGFGETQYF	TGTGCCAGCAGCTTAGATTTGGGCTTCGGAGAGACCCAGTACTTC
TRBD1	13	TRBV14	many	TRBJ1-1	CASSQPNDRGAFF	TGTGCCAGCAGCCAACCAAACGACAGGGGAGCTTTCTTT
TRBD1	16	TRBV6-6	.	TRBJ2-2	CASLSSGTANTGELFF	TGTGCCAGCCTTTCATCCGGGACAGCTAACACCGGGGAGCTGTTTTTT
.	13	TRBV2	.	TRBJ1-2	CASGQASHYGYTF	TGTGCCAGCGGTCAGGCCTCCCACTATGGCTACACCTTC
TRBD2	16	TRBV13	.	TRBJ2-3	CASSPQAGGSTDTQYF	TGTGCCAGCAGCCCGCAAGCGGGGGGGAGCACAGATACGCAGTATTTT
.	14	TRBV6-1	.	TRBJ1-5	CASSELGARQPQHF	TGTGCCAGCAGTGAACTGGGGGCTAGGCAGCCCCAGCATTTT
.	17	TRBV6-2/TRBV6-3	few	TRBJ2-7	CASSHIDGFIPTGEQYF	TGTGCCAGCAGTCACATTGATGGTTTTATTCCTACGGGAGAGCAGTACTTC
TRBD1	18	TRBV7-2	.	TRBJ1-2	CASSLGKGPRDSRNGYTF	TGTGCCAGCAGCTTAGGAAAGGGCCCCCGGGACAGTAGGAACGGCTACACCTTC
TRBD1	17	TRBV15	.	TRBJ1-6	CATSRDWDRLFNSPLHF	TGTGCCACCAGCAGAGATTGGGACAGGCTTTTCAATTCACCCCTCCACTTT
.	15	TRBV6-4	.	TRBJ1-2	CASRPTTGNNYGYTF	TGTGCCAGCAGGCCTACGACAGGAAATAACTATGGCTACACCTTC
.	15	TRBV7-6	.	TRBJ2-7	CASSLPTEGGDEQYF	TGTGCCAGCAGCCTTCCCACGGAGGGCGGCGACGAGCAGTACTTC